This T cell receptor (beta chain) was recorded in a study of T cell clonality in common variable immunodeficiency. This clone was detected many times. Clones were read by immunoSEQ multiplex PCR, and TCRdb kept only the in-frame ones, dropping some. Recorded here are around 40,000 clones, none singletons. The sample was peripheral blood mononuclear cells. This receptor was taken from a person between 18 and 69 years old in good health.

CDR3 region: CAWSGARLDRFYGYTF. The sequenced part of the CDR3 DNA is TGTGCCTGGAGTGGAGCTCGGCTAGACAGATTCTATGGC. V is TRBV30 and J is TRBJ1-2; tentatively, D is TRBD1 (5 bases). The read terminates 3 residues before the CDR3 end, so the remaining end is supplied by the germline J gene. Deletions cut 1 base from V and 4 bases from J, with 19 bases between. Germline lookup yields CDR1 GTSNPN and CDR2 SVGIG (reference sequence). The CDR3 has 16 amino acids.